This entry concerns a single TCR beta chain. Original processing methods: Amplification of reference gene primers provided the estimated nucleated cell counts. Sequencing used immunoSEQ multiplex PCR; TCRdb keeps in-frame clones, though not all of them. That table is the source of V, J and clone size, and D and trimming were worked out from the DNA. The sample contains 110,000 to 150,000 clones, approximately 88% of which appear only once. The entry originates in a study of blood T cell repertoires in COVID-19. Whole-study context: Donors in the United States, Italy and Spain gave samples during acute or convalescent COVID-19. PBMCs, B-cell-depleted T cells, or T cells provided the cDNA or gDNA that made up the material.

V trimming: 2 bases; J trimming: 3 bases; junction bases outside the gene matches: 2. Germline V gene data show CDR1 as SGHNT and CDR2 as YENEEA. The CDR3 is 15 amino acids. The receptor's source is a woman between 45 and 60 years old with acute or convalescent COVID-19. The chain is built from TRBV11-3 and TRBJ2-1, with TRBD2 matching 9 bases. The source material was peripheral blood. CDR3 region: CASSLSREGYNEQFF. Here the CDR3 DNA reads TGTGCCAGCAGCTTATCGCGGGAGGGCTACAATGAGCAGTTCTTC.